This T cell receptor (beta chain) was sequenced for a study of OX40 agonist ivuxolimab in advanced cancers. In the study overall: Intravenous ivuxolimab at 0.01 to 10 mg/kg was given to patients every 2 weeks. In three patients, partial responses were observed, one with hepatocellular carcinoma and two with cutaneous melanoma. Study results and limitations: Both blood CD4+ and CD8+ T cells showed clonal growth by week 6 at 0.1 to 3.0 mg/kg. Normalized expansion of T-cell clones was also low for some nonresponders.

Concerning this clone: Its antigen is undetermined.

Between the trimmed V and J ends, which lost 0 bases and 4 bases, there was a span of 15 bases. Germline CDR1 LGHNT, CDR2 FRNRAP. The CDR3 is 16 amino acids. Here immunoSEQ multiplex PCR was the method, and the copy in TCRdb shows in-frame clones only, minus some. The sample shows approximately 120,000 clones, under 95% of them seen only once. The receptor was derived from an adult with an advanced solid tumor such as melanoma, head and neck, liver or kidney cancer. The J gene is TRBJ2-5, the V gene TRBV12-5; D may be TRBD2 (5 bases). Sequenced material: CD4+ or CD8+ T cells sorted from blood, taken in a trial of the OX40 agonist ivuxolimab. CDR3 bases: TGTGCTAGTGGTTTGGTACGGACTGGGCGCGTAGAGACCCAGTACTTC. Amino acids: CASGLVRTGRVETQYF.